The 19 T cell receptor beta chains reported below all come from one sample, sequenced in a study of cytomegalovirus exposure and HLA in healthy donors. The PCR was carried out with 60 Vbeta primers and 13 Jbeta primers. Here immunoSEQ multiplex PCR was the method, and the copy in TCRdb shows in-frame clones only, minus some. The sample contains fewer than 150,000 clones, over 70% of which appear only once. Sequenced input: PBMCs. All receptors derive from a woman between 45 and 60 years old in good health and CMV-seropositive.

The sample holds a few counts of this clone. The chain carries TRBV7-9 and TRBJ2-1, with 11 bases that match TRBD2. V gave up 4 bases and J gave up 4 bases; unmatched junction bases: 0. Germline CDR1 SEHNR, CDR2 FQNEAQ (reference sequence). The CDR3 totals 14 residues. In DNA, the CDR3 is TGTGCCAGCAGCTCTAGCGGGGGGTACAATGAGCAGTTCTTC. It specifies CASSSSGGYNEQFF.

The rearrangement links TRBV7-2 to TRBJ2-5; 8 nucleotides align to TRBD1. The germline CDR1 and CDR2 sequences are SGHTA and FQGNSA. CDR3 length: 14 residues. The V segment lost 6 bases and the J segment 3 bases; nucleotides outside the gene matches: 6. The CDR3 coding sequence is TGTGCCAGCAGTTCTTACAGGGGGGAAGAGACCCAGTACTTC. Protein product: CASSSYRGEETQYF.

The rearrangement links TRBV4-2 to TRBJ2-1; TRBD2 matches 8 bases. Germline V gene lookup returns CDR1 LGHNA and CDR2 YNFKEQ. The V segment lost 1 base and the J segment 6 bases; nucleotides outside the gene matches: 8. The CDR3 sequence is 16 residues long. The CDR3 protein is CASSQGSSGFANEQFF. As DNA, the CDR3 is TGTGCCAGCAGCCAAGGCTCTAGCGGGTTTGCCAATGAGCAGTTCTTC.

The J gene is TRBJ1-3, the V gene TRBV30; 7 nucleotides line up with TRBD1. V shed 1 base and J 1 base; nucleotides not matched to a gene: 4. Germline V lookup: CDR1 GTSNPN, CDR2 SVGIG (reference sequence). CDR3 length: 15 amino acids. The CDR3 sequence: CAWSELTGSGNTIYF. The CDR3, as DNA: TGTGCCTGGAGTGAGTTGACAGGGTCTGGAAACACCATATATTTT.

The chain carries TRBV30 and TRBJ1-1; D unclear. V lost 1 base and J 5 bases, leaving 8 bases between the germline ends. This CDR3 is 12 amino acids long. Germline V gene data show CDR1 as GTSNPN and CDR2 as SVGIG (reference sequence). The CDR3 region is CAWSDIGTEAFF. For the CDR3, the DNA is TGTGCCTGGAGTGATATCGGGACTGAAGCTTTCTTT.

The rearrangement joins TRBV18 to TRBJ2-7; perhaps TRBD2 as D (6 bases). Per the germline V gene, CDR1 is KGHSH and CDR2 is LQKENI. This CDR3 has 13 amino acids. Between the trimmed V and J ends, which lost 3 bases and 4 bases, there was a span of 10 bases. CDR3: CASSPTEGYEQYF. In nucleotides, the CDR3 is TGTGCCAGCTCACCTACGGAGGGGTACGAGCAGTACTTC.

In this sample, this clone turned up once. The chain couples TRBV28 to TRBJ2-1, with 7 bases aligning to TRBD2. The junction had 11 bases not matched to a gene; V was cut back by 5 bases and J by 4 bases. The V gene's germline CDR1 is MDHEN and CDR2 SYDVKM. This CDR3 has 16 residues. CDR3 in amino acids: CASSPLGGGYYNEQFF. For the CDR3, the DNA is TGTGCCAGCAGTCCCCTGGGGGGAGGGTATTACAATGAGCAGTTCTTC.

The CDR3, as DNA: TGTGCCAGCAGTGACTTCTATGCCAACGTCCTGACTTTC. Protein sequence: CASSDFYANVLTF. The chain joins TRBV9 to TRBJ2-6; no firm D call. The germline V gene encodes CDR1 SGDLS and CDR2 YYNGEE. This CDR3 has 13 amino acids. V was clipped by 5 bases and J by 7 bases, with 10 bases between them.

The chain carries TRBV6-1 and TRBJ2-7, with a tentative D call TRBD1 (6 bases). Trimming pared 3 bases from V and 2 bases from J, leaving 17 bases between. The CDR3 is made up of 16 amino acids. Germline CDR1 reads MNHNS; CDR2 reads SASEGT. Here the CDR3 DNA reads TGTGCCAGCAGTGAGGTGAACAGGGTGGCCCCCTACGAGCAGTACTTC. This encodes CASSEVNRVAPYEQYF.

The chain combines TRBV12-5 with TRBJ2-2, with TRBD1 matching 8 bases. CDR1 is LGHNT and CDR2 is FRNRAP in the germline V gene. This CDR3 is built from 17 residues. V trimming: 6 bases; J trimming: 4 bases; junction bases outside the gene matches: 13. CDR3 sequence reads: CASGPPQGAAGTGELFF. CDR3 nucleotide sequence: TGTGCTAGTGGCCCTCCCCAGGGGGCCGCGGGCACCGGGGAGCTGTTTTTT.

The chain links TRBV28 to TRBJ2-2; 10 nucleotides align to TRBD2. With 7 bases clipped from V and 5 bases from J, the junction kept 4 bases outside the gene matches. CDR1 and CDR2 (germline): MDHEN, SYDVKM. The CDR3 runs to 14 residues. The CDR3 coding sequence is TGTGCCAGCATGAAGACTAGCGGGACCGGGGAGCTGTTTTTT. It translates to CASMKTSGTGELFF.

This chain uses TRBV7-2 with TRBJ1-1; 9 positions match TRBD1. The CDR3 is 15 amino acids. Per the germline V gene, CDR1 is SGHTA and CDR2 is FQGNSA. V gave up 4 bases and J gave up 4 bases; unmatched junction bases: 7. The CDR3 sequence is CASSWEQGARTEAFF. The CDR3 DNA sequence: TGTGCCAGCAGCTGGGAACAGGGGGCCCGCACTGAAGCTTTCTTT. Filled out from reference TRBV7-2 and TRBJ1-1, the complete variable domain reads GAGVSQSPSNKVTEKGKDVELRCDPISGHTALYWYRQSLGQGLEFLIYFQGNSAPDKSGLPSDRFSAERTGGSVSTLTIQRTQQEDSAVYLCASSWEQGARTEAFFGQGTRLTVV.

The genes are TRBV19 and TRBJ2-7, with 11 bases matching TRBD1. Trimming took 5 bases from V and 3 from J; bases not matched to a gene: 3. From germline, CDR1 is LNHDA and CDR2 SQIVND (reference sequence). The CDR3 spans 14 residues. The CDR3 DNA reads TGTGCCAGTAGTCGGACAGGGGGCGTCTACGAGCAGTACTTC. As protein: CASSRTGGVYEQYF.

The chain recombines TRBV5-1 with TRBJ2-3; D possibly corresponds to TRBD2 (6 bases). This CDR3 has 14 amino acids. Trimming took 4 bases from V and 0 from J, leaving 9 bases between them. Germline V gives CDR1 SGHRS, CDR2 YFSETQ. The DNA for the CDR3 is TGCGCCAGCAGCCGTGGAGGGAGCACAGATACGCAGTATTTT. Translating gives CASSRGGSTDTQYF.

Only one count was recorded for this clone. Other DNA sequences in this specimen translate into the identical CDR3. This chain connects TRBV18 to TRBJ1-1, with 8 positions matching TRBD1. Unmatched junction bases numbered 1, after V lost 3 bases and J lost 1 base. Germline V gene data show CDR1 as KGHSH and CDR2 as LQKENI. The CDR3 sequence is 14 residues long. CDR3 coding DNA: TGTGCCAGCTCACCCGGACAGGGGAACACTGAAGCTTTCTTT. Translating gives CASSPGQGNTEAFF.

CDR3 in DNA: TGTGCCAGCAGCCAAGTCTCGGACGAGCAGTACTTC. Its protein is CASSQVSDEQYF. The V gene is TRBV14, the J gene TRBJ2-7; D gene ambiguous. The CDR3 is 12 residues long. V was pared by 1 base and J by 5 bases, with 6 bases between. Germline loops: CDR1 SGHDN, CDR2 FVKESK.

This clone was seen a handful of times. The V call is TRBV5-1, the J call TRBJ1-1, with a tentative D call TRBD1 (5 bases). The CDR3 is 13 amino acids. V dropped 1 base and J dropped 4 bases, with 8 bases sitting between them. Germline loops: CDR1 SGHRS, CDR2 YFSETQ. The CDR3, as DNA: TGCGCCAGCAGCTTGACAGGTGGCACTGAAGCTTTCTTT. Protein product: CASSLTGGTEAFF.

V is TRBV29-1 and J is TRBJ1-5; TRBD1 agrees at 7 bases. Germline V gives CDR1 SQVTM, CDR2 ANQGSEA. Unmatched junction bases numbered 16, after V lost 5 bases and J lost 0 bases. The CDR3 sequence is 18 residues long. CDR3 loop: CSVTTGTDLGGSNQPQHF. The CDR3 DNA is TGCAGCGTTACGACCGGGACAGACTTAGGGGGTAGCAATCAGCCCCAGCATTTT.

This clone was counted between two and nine times. The chain combines TRBV7-9 with TRBJ1-1; D is uncertain. Germline V gives CDR1 SEHNR, CDR2 FQNEAQ (reference sequence). The CDR3 loop spans 14 amino acids. Trimming pared 3 bases from V and 0 bases from J, leaving 8 bases between. CDR3 region: CASSFYRMNTEAFF. As DNA, the CDR3 is TGTGCCAGCAGCTTTTACAGAATGAACACTGAAGCTTTCTTT.